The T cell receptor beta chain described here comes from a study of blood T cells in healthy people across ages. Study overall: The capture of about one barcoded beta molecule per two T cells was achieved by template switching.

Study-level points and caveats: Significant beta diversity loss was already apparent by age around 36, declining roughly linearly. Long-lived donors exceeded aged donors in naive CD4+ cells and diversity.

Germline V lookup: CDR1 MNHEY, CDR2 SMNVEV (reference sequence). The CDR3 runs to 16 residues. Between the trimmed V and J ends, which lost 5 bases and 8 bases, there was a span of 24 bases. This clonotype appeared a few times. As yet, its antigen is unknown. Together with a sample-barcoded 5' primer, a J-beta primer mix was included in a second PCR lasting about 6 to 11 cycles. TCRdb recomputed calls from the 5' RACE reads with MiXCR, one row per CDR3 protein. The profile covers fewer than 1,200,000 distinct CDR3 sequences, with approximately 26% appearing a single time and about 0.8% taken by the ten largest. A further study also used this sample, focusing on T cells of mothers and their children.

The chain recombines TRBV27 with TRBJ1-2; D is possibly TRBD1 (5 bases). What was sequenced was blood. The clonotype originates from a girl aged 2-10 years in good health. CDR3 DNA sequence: TGTGCCAGCAGTCCGATACCGGGCAAAGGACAAATGGGCTACACCTTC. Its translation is CASSPIPGKGQMGYTF.